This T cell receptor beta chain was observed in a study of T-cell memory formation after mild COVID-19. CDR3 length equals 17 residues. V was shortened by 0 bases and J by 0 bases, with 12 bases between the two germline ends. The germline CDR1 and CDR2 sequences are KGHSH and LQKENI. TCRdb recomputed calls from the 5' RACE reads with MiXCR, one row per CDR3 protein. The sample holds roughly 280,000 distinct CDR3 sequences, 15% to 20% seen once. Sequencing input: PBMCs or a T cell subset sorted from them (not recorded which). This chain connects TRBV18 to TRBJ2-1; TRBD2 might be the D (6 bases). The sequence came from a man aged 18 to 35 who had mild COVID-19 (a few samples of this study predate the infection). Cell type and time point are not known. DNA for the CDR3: TGTGCCAGCTCACCACCGGGACTTTCGAGCTCCTACAATGAGCAGTTCTTC. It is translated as CASSPPGLSSSYNEQFF.